The 5 T cell receptor beta chains reported below all come from one sample, sequenced in a study of T cell responses to AZD1222 COVID-19 vaccine. Repertoires were generated with immunoSEQ multiplex PCR, while TCRdb's copy carries only in-frame clones and drops some. Of about 97,000 clones in the sample, around 88% were seen once. Source: peripheral blood, taken on day 0 of AZD1222 vaccination. Every receptor here comes from an adult in good health.

The count of this clone is one. This chain links TRBV5-7 with TRBJ1-5; no reliable D call. TRBV5-7 is an ORF for which the function is uncertain. V lost 6 bases and J 3 bases, leaving 13 bases between the germline ends. The CDR3 length is 14 residues. The chain's CDR3 is CASITRWSNQPQHF. CDR3 DNA sequence: TGTGCCAGCATCACCAGGTGGTCCAATCAGCCCCAGCATTTT.

This chain connects TRBV4-3 to TRBJ1-4; TRBD1 agrees at 10 bases. V gave up 1 base and J gave up 8 bases; unmatched junction bases: 16. Germline CDR1 reads LGHNA; CDR2 reads YSLEER. This CDR3 comprises 19 residues. This CDR3 is CASSQGEGTGAGRWEKLFF. CDR3 nucleotides: TGCGCCAGCAGCCAAGGGGAGGGGACAGGGGCCGGTCGGTGGGAAAAACTGTTTTTT.

The chain has TRBV3-1 (or the pseudogene TRBV3-2) and TRBJ1-1; maybe TRBD1 (6 bases). Per the germline V gene, CDR1 is LGHDT and CDR2 is YNNKEL (reference sequence). Trimming took off 0 bases at V and 3 bases at J, with 14 bases between the two ends. The CDR3 is 16 amino acids. Here the CDR3 DNA reads TGTGCCAGCAGCCAAGACCCCACAGGGTCGGACACTGAAGCTTTCTTT. This sequence encodes CASSQDPTGSDTEAFF.

This chain uses TRBV27 with TRBJ1-2; a weak D match, TRBD1 (6 bases). Germline CDR1 and CDR2: MNHEY and SMNVEV (reference sequence). Trimming took 6 bases from V and 7 from J, leaving 24 bases between them. The CDR3 consists of 16 residues. The CDR3 sequence: CASSSGEDRRLSGYTF. In DNA form, the CDR3 reads TGTGCCAGCAGCTCCGGAGAAGACAGGCGGCTCTCTGGCTACACCTTC.

The rearrangement uses TRBV28 and TRBJ1-2, with D perhaps matching TRBD1 (5 bases). Per the germline V gene, CDR1 is MDHEN and CDR2 is SYDVKM. V gave up 2 bases and J gave up 4 bases, with 8 bases separating them. The CDR3 totals 13 residues. The CDR3 loop is CASSLARAYGYTF. CDR3 nucleotides: TGTGCCAGCAGTTTAGCCAGGGCCTATGGCTACACCTTC.